The 15 T cell receptor beta chains below all came from one sample that was sequenced in a study of blood T cell repertoires in COVID-19. Sequencing used immunoSEQ multiplex PCR; TCRdb keeps in-frame clones, though not all of them. The sample consists of around 450,000 clones, roughly 90% of them appearing once. The sample was peripheral blood. These receptors all come from a woman in her 30s with acute or convalescent COVID-19.

V usage is TRBV4-1 and J usage is TRBJ1-5; unclear D gene. Germline CDR1 is MGHRA and CDR2 is YSYEKL. The V end was cut by 2 bases, the J end by 4 bases, with 9 bases between. CDR3 length: 14 amino acids. The DNA of the CDR3 is TGCGCCAGCAGCCAATGGCAGAATAATCAGCCCCAGCATTTT. It is translated as CASSQWQNNQPQHF.

V gene TRBV2 combines with J gene TRBJ2-3; D is undetermined. CDR3 size: 14 residues. Per the germline V gene, CDR1 is SNHLY and CDR2 is FYNNEI. V was trimmed by 4 bases and J by 2 bases, leaving 10 bases between them. This CDR3 is CASSAGLLTDTQYF. The CDR3 DNA reads as TGTGCCAGCAGTGCCGGTCTCCTCACAGATACGCAGTATTTT.

The V gene is TRBV7-3, the J gene TRBJ2-1, with 14 bases matching TRBD2. Germline values: CDR1 SGHTA, CDR2 FQGTGA. The trim removed 4 bases at V and 9 bases at J, leaving 5 bases unmatched. The CDR3 is 15 amino acids. CDR3 DNA: TGTGCCAGCAGCTCGACTAGCGGGGGGGCTGGTGAGCAGTTCTTC. It translates to CASSSTSGGAGEQFF.

The chain is built from TRBV5-1 and TRBJ2-1, with 16 bases fitting TRBD2. Unmatched junction bases numbered 11, after V lost 1 base and J lost 7 bases. Germline CDR1 reads SGHRS; CDR2 reads YFSETQ. CDR3 length: 19 amino acids. CDR3 in amino acids: CASSLRTGTSGGAVNEQFF. CDR3 sequence (DNA): TGCGCCAGCAGCTTGAGGACGGGGACTAGCGGGGGGGCCGTGAATGAGCAGTTCTTC.

This chain links TRBV4-2 with TRBJ2-2; D is possibly TRBD2 (6 bases). In germline, CDR1 is LGHNA, CDR2 YNFKEQ. There are 16 residues in the CDR3. Trimming shortened V by 3 bases and J by 3 bases, and 14 bases separated the two germline ends. The CDR3 reads CASSQVGGEHTGELFF. The CDR3 DNA sequence: TGTGCCAGCAGCCAGGTGGGCGGGGAGCACACCGGGGAGCTGTTTTTT.

The chain couples TRBV5-1 to TRBJ2-1; D is unresolved. Trimming took off 4 bases at V and 10 bases at J, with 12 bases between the two ends. The CDR3 runs 12 residues. The germline CDR1 and CDR2 sequences are SGHRS and YFSETQ. The chain's CDR3 is CASSPEAPEQFF. CDR3 DNA: TGCGCCAGCAGCCCTGAGGCACCCGAGCAGTTCTTC. Complete variable domain (other parts from reference TRBV5-1 and TRBJ2-1): KAGVTQTPRYLIKTRGQQVTLSCSPISGHRSVSWYQQTPGQGLQFLFEYFSETQRNKGNFPGRFSGRQFSNSRSEMNVSTLELGDSALYLCASSPEAPEQFFGPGTRLTVL.

This clone came up a few times. The chain has TRBV7-2 and TRBJ1-1; 8 nucleotides match TRBD1. After removal of 0 bases from V and 6 bases from J, the junction contained 3 bases not matched to a gene. Germline assignment: CDR1 SGHTA and CDR2 FQGNSA. CDR3 size: 14 residues. In nucleotides, the CDR3 is TGTGCCAGCAGCTTAGCTGTGACAGGGGCTGAAGCTTTCTTT. It encodes CASSLAVTGAEAFF. Combining the CDR3 with reference TRBV7-2 and TRBJ1-1 gives the whole variable domain GAGVSQSPSNKVTEKGKDVELRCDPISGHTALYWYRQSLGQGLEFLIYFQGNSAPDKSGLPSDRFSAERTGGSVSTLTIQRTQQEDSAVYLCASSLAVTGAEAFFGQGTRLTVV.

Only one count was recorded for this clone. The chain carries TRBV6-5 and TRBJ2-3; the D gene is possibly TRBD1 (6 bases). Germline CDR1 reads MNHEY; CDR2 reads SVGAGI. This CDR3 has 15 amino acids. Between the trimmed V and J ends, which lost 6 bases and 1 base, there was a span of 14 bases. The CDR3 sequence is CASSNSRTGTDTQYF. For the CDR3, the DNA is TGTGCCAGCAGCAACTCCAGGACAGGCACAGATACGCAGTATTTT.

V gene TRBV19 combines with J gene TRBJ1-2, with D tentatively TRBD1 (5 bases). The CDR3 extends over 14 amino acids. The V end was cut by 1 base, the J end by 7 bases, with 13 bases between. The germline V gene encodes CDR1 LNHDA and CDR2 SQIVND (reference sequence). CDR3 region: CASSIVGHRAGYTF. As DNA, the CDR3 is TGTGCCAGTAGTATAGTCGGACATAGGGCTGGCTACACCTTC. Together with reference TRBV19 and TRBJ1-2, the CDR3 gives the full variable domain: DGGITQSPKYLFRKEGQNVTLSCEQNLNHDAMYWYRQDPGQGLRLIYYSQIVNDFQKGDIAEGYSVSREKKESFPLTVTSAQKNPTAFYLCASSIVGHRAGYTFGSGTRLTVV.

J is TRBJ2-1 and V is TRBV5-1; 8 bases are shared with TRBD1. From germline, CDR1 is SGHRS and CDR2 YFSETQ. The CDR3 sequence is 15 residues long. J was trimmed by 0 bases and V by 4 bases; bases with no gene match: 3. The CDR3 loop reads CASSPDRGSYNEQFF. For the CDR3, the DNA is TGCGCCAGCAGCCCAGACAGGGGCTCCTACAATGAGCAGTTCTTC.

This clone came up once. DNA of the CDR3: TGTGCCAGCTCACAGGGCATAGGGGCGCGTGAGCAGTTCTTC. It codes for CASSQGIGAREQFF. V and J are TRBV18 and TRBJ2-1; a possible D gene is TRBD1 (5 bases). Germline values: CDR1 KGHSH, CDR2 LQKENI. The V end lost 4 bases, the J end lost 9 bases, and 16 bases lay between the germline ends. CDR3 length: 14 amino acids. Complete variable domain (other parts from reference TRBV18 and TRBJ2-1): NAGVMQNPRHLVRRRGQEARLRCSPMKGHSHVYWYRQLPEEGLKFMVYLQKENIIDESGMPKERFSAEFPKEGPSILRIQQVVRGDSAAYFCASSQGIGAREQFFGPGTRLTVL.

The chain has TRBV5-4 and TRBJ2-3, with 7 positions matching TRBD1. Looked up from germline, CDR1 is SGHNT and CDR2 is YYREEE (reference sequence). After removal of 2 bases from V and 1 base from J, the junction contained 4 bases not matched to a gene. The CDR3 loop spans 15 amino acids. The chain's CDR3 is CASSLEGARTDTQYF. The DNA of the CDR3 is TGTGCCAGCAGCTTAGAGGGGGCCCGCACAGATACGCAGTATTTT.

The J gene is TRBJ2-5, the V gene TRBV5-6; D is undetermined. Germline V lookup: CDR1 SGHDT, CDR2 YYEEEE. The CDR3 totals 14 residues. Trimming stripped 3 bases from V and 7 bases from J, with 16 bases between. The CDR3 spells CASSYRQPPRTQYF. CDR3 nucleotides: TGTGCCAGCAGCTACCGACAACCCCCAAGGACCCAGTACTTC.

CDR3 region: CASSPKRGGSYNEQFF. The CDR3 region has the DNA TGTGCCAGTAGTCCAAAGCGGGGGGGGTCCTACAATGAGCAGTTCTTC. This chain joins TRBV19 and TRBJ2-1, with 10 bases fitting TRBD2. V lost 5 bases and J lost 1; bases outside the gene matches: 5. Germline V gene data show CDR1 as LNHDA and CDR2 as SQIVND (reference sequence). This CDR3 is built from 16 residues. Looking up the rest from reference TRBV19 and TRBJ2-1 gives the full variable domain: DGGITQSPKYLFRKEGQNVTLSCEQNLNHDAMYWYRQDPGQGLRLIYYSQIVNDFQKGDIAEGYSVSREKKESFPLTVTSAQKNPTAFYLCASSPKRGGSYNEQFFGPGTRLTVL.

The genes are TRBV11-2 and TRBJ2-6, with a tentative D call TRBD1 (5 bases). Germline V gene lookup returns CDR1 SGHAT and CDR2 FQNNGV. Trimming removed 4 bases at V and 4 bases at J, with 20 bases between. This CDR3 is built from 18 residues. CDR3 in DNA: TGTGCCAGCAGCTCACGAGCAGGGCAGGTGCCCGGGGCCAACGTCCTGACTTTC. This translates into CASSSRAGQVPGANVLTF. The complete variable domain, with remaining parts taken from reference TRBV11-2 and TRBJ2-6, reads EAGVAQSPRYKIIEKRQSVAFWCNPISGHATLYWYQQILGQGPKLLIQFQNNGVVDDSQLPKDRFSAERLKGVDSTLKIQPAKLEDSAVYLCASSSRAGQVPGANVLTFGAGSRLTVL.